Detailed here is one T cell receptor beta chain. Using immunoSEQ multiplex PCR, the repertoire was profiled, and TCRdb retains in-frame clones only, with some absent. There are approximately 86,000 clones in the sample; around four fifths occur only once, and roughly 8.8% lies in the top ten. This specimen comes from a study of radiation and T cells in renal cell carcinoma. CDR1 is LGHNA and CDR2 is YSLEER in the germline V gene. The V and J ends lost 4 bases and 2 bases, in that order; junction bases with no gene match: 9. CDR3 length: 17 amino acids. Time point defined: blood 4 weeks post-SBRT, at nephrectomy. Treatment given: 15 Gy SBRT to primary tumor, nephrectomy 4 weeks later.

The sample was blood, taken from a patient whose treatment included radiotherapy and nephrectomy. The receptor's source is a man between 50 and 59 years old with renal cell carcinoma. This rearrangement joins TRBV4-3 to TRBJ2-3; 10 bases fit TRBD2. CDR3: CASSPGLADFPTDTQYF. CDR3 sequence (DNA): TGCGCCAGCAGCCCCGGACTAGCGGATTTTCCCACAGATACGCAGTATTTT.